Listed here are 17 T cell receptor beta chains from one sample, sequenced in a study of CD8+CD57+ T cells in acquired aplastic anemia. Patients chosen for sequencing had shown CD8+CD57+ cell expansion by flow cytometry. Genomic DNA, serving as template, underwent TCR beta VDJ and CDR3 profiling. TCRdb called the reads again in MiXCR, with one record for every CDR3 protein. Of 180,000 or so distinct CDR3 sequences listed, approximately 48% are singletons. Specimen: sorted CD4+, CD8+, or CD8+CD57+ T cells (not recorded which) from PBMCs. The receptors come from a human donor with aplastic anemia.

This clonotype has just a few counts. This rearrangement joins TRBV20-1 to TRBJ1-2, with D uncertain. Per germline, CDR1 DFQATT and CDR2 SNEGSKA (reference sequence). The ends were cut back, 0 bases at V and 3 bases at J, with 14 bases in the middle. This CDR3 is built from 15 residues. The chain's CDR3 is CSARDHRGADYGYTF. CDR3 in DNA: TGCAGTGCTAGAGATCATCGGGGTGCAGACTATGGCTACACCTTC.

The chain recombines TRBV10-3 with TRBJ1-5; no clear D. The germline gives CDR1 ENHRY, CDR2 SYGVKD. V shed 7 bases and J shed 0 bases, with 7 bases lying between them. This CDR3 contains 13 residues. The CDR3 reads CAITADSNQPQHF. CDR3 coding DNA: TGTGCCATCACGGCAGATAGCAATCAGCCCCAGCATTTT.

A few counts support this clonotype. The junction differs from germline at one of its ends, possibly a read error. The chain has TRBV10-2 and TRBJ1-3; D possibly corresponds to TRBD1 (6 bases). Germline CDR1 WSHSY, CDR2 SAAADI. The CDR3 extends over 13 amino acids. The CDR3 nucleotides read TGTGCCATCAGCCAGGGGCCTGGAATCACCATATATTTT. Translation: CAISQGPGITIYF.

There are many counts of this clonotype. The V call is TRBV9, the J call TRBJ2-2; D gene unclear. The length of the CDR3 is 13 residues. The V gene lost 4 bases and the J gene lost 6 bases, with 10 bases spanning the gap. Looked up from germline, CDR1 is SGDLS and CDR2 is YYNGEE. The CDR3 DNA reads TGTGCCAGCAGCTCCCGAACGTCCGGGGAGCTGTTTTTT. Translated: CASSSRTSGELFF.

For this clonotype: One end of the junction varies from germline; a read error may be responsible. This chain joins TRBV11-1 and TRBJ2-2, with 10 nucleotides matching TRBD2. CDR3 length: 19 residues. Per the germline V gene, CDR1 is SGHAT and CDR2 is FQDESV (reference sequence). CDR3 loop: CASSDRGRAGGSYTEELFF. As DNA, the CDR3 is TGTGCCAGCAGCGACCGGGGCAGAGCGGGAGGGTCTTACACCGAGGAGCTGTTTTTT.

This chain uses TRBV6-2 or TRBV6-3 with TRBJ2-3; D is perhaps TRBD2 (6 bases). Trimming removed 2 bases from V and 2 bases from J, with 20 bases in between. The CDR3 contains 18 residues. Germline CDR1 is MNHEY and CDR2 is SVGEGT. DNA of the CDR3: TGTGCCAGCAGTTACAATTCTCGCCGGGACTCTTTCACAGATACGCAGTATTTT. It yields the protein CASSYNSRRDSFTDTQYF.

The chain links TRBV11-1 to TRBJ2-1; D gene ambiguous. Trimming cost V 1 base and J 6 bases, with 10 bases left between them. Germline V gene sequence: CDR1 SGHAT, CDR2 FQDESV (reference sequence). The CDR3 sequence is 14 residues long. The DNA for the CDR3 is TGTGCCAGCAGCTTAGTGAAGGGCCCCAATGAGCAGTTCTTC. Protein product: CASSLVKGPNEQFF.

This clonotype was observed at least ten times. The J gene is TRBJ1-1, the V gene TRBV12-3 or TRBV12-4, with D perhaps matching TRBD1 (5 bases). CDR3 length: 14 amino acids. Trimming removed 5 bases from V and 4 bases from J, with 14 bases in between. CDR3 loop: CASSGQGHGTEAFF. The CDR3 DNA reads as TGTGCCAGCAGTGGGCAGGGCCACGGCACTGAAGCTTTCTTT.

This clonotype was recorded at least ten times. The J gene is TRBJ2-1, the V gene TRBV5-1, with 9 bases that match TRBD2. The CDR3 runs to 15 residues. V shed 1 base, J shed 6 bases, and the junction held 5 bases outside the gene matches. CDR1 and CDR2 from the germline V gene are SGHRS and YFSETQ. This chain's CDR3 is CASSLSSGSSNEQFF. The CDR3, as DNA: TGCGCCAGCAGCTTGAGTAGCGGGAGTTCCAATGAGCAGTTCTTC.

The J gene is TRBJ2-7, the V gene TRBV2; D might be TRBD1 (5 bases). V lost 5 bases, J lost 2 bases, and 10 bases lay in between. CDR1 is SNHLY and CDR2 is FYNNEI in the germline V gene. This CDR3 has 13 amino acids. The CDR3 here is CASSLTETYEQYF. The CDR3 DNA follows: TGTGCCAGCAGTTTGACAGAAACCTACGAGCAGTACTTC.

This clonotype was seen a few times. The DNA of the CDR3 is TGCAGCGCTGCGACTAGCGGCAGCACAGATACGCAGTATTTT. It translates to CSAATSGSTDTQYF. The rearrangement uses TRBV29-1 and TRBJ2-3; TRBD2 aligns across 9 bases. V dropped 7 bases and J dropped 0; count of bases not matched to a gene: 5. This CDR3 has 14 residues. Germline V gene sequence: CDR1 SQVTM, CDR2 ANQGSEA.

This clonotype has a single count. The V and J genes are TRBV5-6 and TRBJ2-5; D is possibly TRBD2 (6 bases). The CDR3 loop spans 14 amino acids. The ends were cut back, 6 bases at V and 1 base at J, with 13 bases in the middle. The germline V gene has CDR1 SGHDT and CDR2 YYEEEE. The CDR3 loop is CASTPGTPQETQYF. The DNA of the CDR3 is TGTGCCAGCACCCCAGGGACTCCCCAAGAGACCCAGTACTTC.

The CDR3 loop reads CATSDAQGGEETQYF. DNA for the CDR3: TGTGCCACCAGTGATGCACAGGGCGGGGAAGAGACCCAGTACTTC. This chain joins TRBV24-1 and TRBJ2-5; tentatively, D is TRBD1 or TRBD2 (6 bases each). Germline V CDR1 and CDR2: KGHDR, SFDVKD. The germline V and J ends were trimmed by 3 bases and 3 bases, with 13 bases remaining between them. CDR3 length equals 15 residues.

This clonotype was counted ten times or more. This chain connects TRBV11-2 to TRBJ2-7; TRBD1 is a possible D gene (6 bases). Germline CDR1 reads SGHAT; CDR2 reads FQNNGV. V shed 5 bases and J shed 6 bases, with 20 bases lying between them. The CDR3 loop spans 15 amino acids. CDR3 protein: CASSPRTARALEQYF. CDR3 bases: TGTGCCAGCAGCCCAAGGACAGCCCGGGCCCTCGAGCAGTACTTC.

This CDR3 is CASSVGAGGPDTQYF. CDR3 bases: TGTGCCAGCAGCGTGGGAGCGGGGGGACCAGATACGCAGTATTTT. The chain recombines TRBV9 with TRBJ2-3; 9 positions match TRBD2. The CDR3 spans 15 residues. The V segment lost 2 bases and the J segment 4 bases; nucleotides outside the gene matches: 5. CDR1 is SGDLS, CDR2 YYNGEE, per germline.

The chain couples TRBV7-3 to TRBJ1-1; D gene unclear. V was clipped by 5 bases and J by 1 base, with 8 bases between them. CDR1 and CDR2 from the germline V gene are SGHTA and FQGTGA. The CDR3 runs to 13 residues. The CDR3 coding sequence is TGTGCCAGCAGCGAGGGTCCGAACACTGAAGCTTTCTTT. Translating gives CASSEGPNTEAFF.

This clonotype was observed a handful of times. This rearrangement joins TRBV19 to TRBJ1-6; 7 bases map to TRBD1. The V segment lost 6 bases and the J segment 10 bases; nucleotides outside the gene matches: 9. This CDR3 is 14 amino acids long. The V gene's germline CDR1 is LNHDA and CDR2 SQIVND (reference sequence). The CDR3 DNA reads TGTGCCAGTAGCCGGACAGGAGGTTACTCACCCCTCCACTTT. Its protein is CASSRTGGYSPLHF. Using reference TRBV19 and TRBJ1-6 for the parts outside the CDR3, the full variable domain is DGGITQSPKYLFRKEGQNVTLSCEQNLNHDAMYWYRQDPGQGLRLIYYSQIVNDFQKGDIAEGYSVSREKKESFPLTVTSAQKNPTAFYLCASSRTGGYSPLHFGNGTRLTVT.